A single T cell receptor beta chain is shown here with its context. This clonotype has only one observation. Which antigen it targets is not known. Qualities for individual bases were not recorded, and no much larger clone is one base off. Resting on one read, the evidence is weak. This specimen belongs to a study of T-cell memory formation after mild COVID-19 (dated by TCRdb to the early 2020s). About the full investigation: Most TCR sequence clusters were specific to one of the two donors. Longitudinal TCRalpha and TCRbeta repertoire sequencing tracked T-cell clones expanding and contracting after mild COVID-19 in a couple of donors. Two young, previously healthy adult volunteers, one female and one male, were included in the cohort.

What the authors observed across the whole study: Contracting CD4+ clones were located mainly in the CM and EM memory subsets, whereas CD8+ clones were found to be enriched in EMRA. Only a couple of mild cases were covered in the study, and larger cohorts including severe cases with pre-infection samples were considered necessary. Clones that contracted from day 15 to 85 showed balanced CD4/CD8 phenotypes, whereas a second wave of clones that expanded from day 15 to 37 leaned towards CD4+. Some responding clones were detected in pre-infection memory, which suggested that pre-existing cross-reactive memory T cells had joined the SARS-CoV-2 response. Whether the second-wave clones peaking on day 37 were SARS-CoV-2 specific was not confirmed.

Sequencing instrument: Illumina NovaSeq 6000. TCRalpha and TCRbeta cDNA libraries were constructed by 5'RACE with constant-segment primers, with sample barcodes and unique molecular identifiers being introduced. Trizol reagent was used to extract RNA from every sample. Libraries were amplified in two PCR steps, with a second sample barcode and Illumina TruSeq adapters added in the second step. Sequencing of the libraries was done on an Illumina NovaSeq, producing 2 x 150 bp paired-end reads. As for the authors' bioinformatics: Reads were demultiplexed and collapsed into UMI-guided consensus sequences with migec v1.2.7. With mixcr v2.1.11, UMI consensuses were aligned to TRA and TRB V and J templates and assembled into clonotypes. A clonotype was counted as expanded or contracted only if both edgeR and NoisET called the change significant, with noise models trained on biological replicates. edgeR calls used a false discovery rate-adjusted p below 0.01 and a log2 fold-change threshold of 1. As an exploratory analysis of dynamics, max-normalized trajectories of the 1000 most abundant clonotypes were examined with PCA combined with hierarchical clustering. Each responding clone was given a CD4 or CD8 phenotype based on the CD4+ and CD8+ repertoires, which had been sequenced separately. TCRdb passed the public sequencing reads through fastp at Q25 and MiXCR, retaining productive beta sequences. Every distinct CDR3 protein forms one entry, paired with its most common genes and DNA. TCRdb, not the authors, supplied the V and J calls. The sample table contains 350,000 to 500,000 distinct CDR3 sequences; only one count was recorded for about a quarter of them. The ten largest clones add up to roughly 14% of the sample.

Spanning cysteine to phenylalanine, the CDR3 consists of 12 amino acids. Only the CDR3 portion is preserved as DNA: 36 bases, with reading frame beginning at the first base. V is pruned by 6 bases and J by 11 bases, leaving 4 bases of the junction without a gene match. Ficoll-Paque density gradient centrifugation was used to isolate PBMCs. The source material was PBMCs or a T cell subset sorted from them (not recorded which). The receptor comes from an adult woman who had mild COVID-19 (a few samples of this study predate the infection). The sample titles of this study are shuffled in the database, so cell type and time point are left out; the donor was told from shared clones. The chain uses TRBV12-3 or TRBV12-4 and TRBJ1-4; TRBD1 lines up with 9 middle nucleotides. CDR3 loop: CASRQGARKLFF. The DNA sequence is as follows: TGTGCCAGCAGACAGGGGGCGCGGAAACTGTTTTTT.